Listed below are T cell receptor beta chains from one sample, sequenced in a study of T-cell reconstitution after alpha-beta-depleted transplantation in children. TCRdb re-derived calls from the PCR reads in MiXCR, one entry per CDR3 protein. The profile shows over 300,000 distinct CDR3 sequences, under 13% of them singletons. The source material was PBMCs from the stem cell graft donor, sampled from the stem cell graft. The source of these receptors is a human donor who donated a stem cell graft to a child with acute lymphoblastic leukemia. The CDR3 runs from the conserved cysteine through the conserved F or W. The D gene is left open where the match is weak. The size field is filled for only some rows; it gives once, few, many or a size class.

TRBD2	TRBJ2-3	TRBV7-1	-	TGTGCCAGCAGCTCAGGGACTAGCGGGAGAGTGAGGATCAGAGCAGATACGCAGTATTTT	CASSSGTSGRVRIRADTQYF
-	TRBJ2-2	TRBV7-2	-	TGTGCCAGCAGCTTATTCGGGGTGGCGAACACCGGGGAGCTGTTTTTT	CASSLFGVANTGELFF
-	TRBJ1-2	TRBV11-2	-	TGTGCCAGCAGCCCAGATCGGACAGACGGCTATGGCTACACCTTC	CASSPDRTDGYGYTF
-	TRBJ1-2	TRBV5-1	-	TGCGCCAGCAGCCCCCTGGATCCAGCCTATGGCTACACCTTC	CASSPLDPAYGYTF
-	TRBJ2-5	TRBV12-3/TRBV12-4	few	TGTGCCAGCAGTTCGGCGGACGGGCGAGAGACCCAGTACTTC	CASSSADGRETQYF
TRBD1	TRBJ2-7	TRBV4-1	few	TGCGCCAGCAGCCAGAAGGGGGGACAGGGAGGCGGAGCCTACGAGCAGTACTTC	CASSQKGGQGGGAYEQYF
-	TRBJ2-3	TRBV7-8	-	TGTGCCAGCAGCTCCATGGGATCATGGGGGGATACGCAGTATTTT	CASSSMGSWGDTQYF
-	TRBJ2-4	TRBV7-9	many	TGTGCCAGCAGCCGGGGGAACATTCAGTACTTC	CASSRGNIQYF
TRBD1	TRBJ1-4	TRBV15	-	TGTGCCACCAGCACCCGGGACAGGGTTAATGAAAAACTGTTTTTT	CATSTRDRVNEKLFF
-	TRBJ2-7	TRBV29-1	-	TGCAGCGTTGATAGGGACAACTCCTACGAGCAGTACTTC	CSVDRDNSYEQYF
TRBD1	TRBJ1-5	TRBV6-2/TRBV6-3	few	TGTGCCAGCAAGACAGGGGGCCATATCCGACGCAATCAGCCCCAGCATTTT	CASKTGGHIRRNQPQHF
TRBD2	TRBJ2-7	TRBV5-1	-	TGCGCCAGCGGGACAGCGGGGGGCTACGAGCAGTACTTC	CASGTAGGYEQYF
-	TRBJ1-1	TRBV15	-	TGTGCCACCAGCAGAGAACGGCTCATGAACACTGAAGCTTTCTTT	CATSRERLMNTEAFF
-	TRBJ1-5	TRBV7-9	few	TGTGCCAGCAGCCCAGCATGGGCCGCGACTAATCAGCCCCAGCATTTT	CASSPAWAATNQPQHF
-	TRBJ1-3	TRBV18	-	TGTGCCAGCTCACCGACAGCTTTAGGAAACACCATATATTTT	CASSPTALGNTIYF
-	TRBJ1-6	TRBV7-2	few	TGTGCCAGCAGCTTATTACTGTATAATTCACCCCTCCACTTT	CASSLLLYNSPLHF
-	TRBJ1-1	TRBV5-1	few	TGCGCCAGCAGCTTGGACGCCGCGACCGGCGCTGAAGCTTTCTTT	CASSLDAATGAEAFF
TRBD2	TRBJ2-1	TRBV27	many	TGTGCCAGCAGCCCCGGGACTAGGGGGGATGAGCAGTTCTTC	CASSPGTRGDEQFF
-	TRBJ2-1	TRBV9	few	TGTGCCAGCAGCGTAGGAGGACCGGGCAATGAGCAGTTCTTC	CASSVGGPGNEQFF
-	TRBJ2-7	TRBV3-1	many	TGTGCCAGCAGCCAAGCGACAGGCTTTACCTACGAGCAGTACTTC	CASSQATGFTYEQYF
-	TRBJ1-1	TRBV24-1	-	TGTGCCACCAGTGACGGGACGGGAACTGTAGCTTTCTTT	CATSDGTGTVAFF
TRBD1	TRBJ2-5	TRBV5-1	few	TGCGCCAGCAGCTTCGCCAGGGGGCTTGAGACCCAGTACTTC	CASSFARGLETQYF
-	TRBJ2-7	TRBV11-2	-	TGTGCCAGCAGCCGAAGTTCGGAACACGGCTACGAGCAGTACTTC	CASSRSSEHGYEQYF
-	TRBJ2-1	TRBV27	-	TGTGCCAGCAGTTTGTATCGGACCTCCTACAATGAGCAGTTCTTC	CASSLYRTSYNEQFF
-	TRBJ2-1	TRBV5-5	-	TGTGCCAGCAGCTTCGGACAGAATGAGCAGTTCTTC	CASSFGQNEQFF
TRBD1	TRBJ2-5	TRBV24-1	-	TGTGCCGCCAGTGAGGGTGACAGGGTCGGAGGAGAGACCCAGTACTTC	CAASEGDRVGGETQYF
-	TRBJ1-2	TRBV12-3/TRBV12-4	-	TGTGCCAGCAGCTCGGGGTCCCCCGCGGGCTACACCTTC	CASSSGSPAGYTF
-	TRBJ2-1	TRBV12-3/TRBV12-4	-	TGTGCCAGCACGGGGCAACCCTACAATGAGCAGTTCTTC	CASTGQPYNEQFF
-	TRBJ2-7	TRBV5-1	-	TGCGCCAGCAGCCCCTATTTTGGGACGGGGGACGAGCAGTACTTC	CASSPYFGTGDEQYF
TRBD1	TRBJ1-5	TRBV12-3/TRBV12-4	-	TGTGCCAGCAGTTTTGGGACAGGGGGTAGCAATCAGCCCCAGCATTTT	CASSFGTGGSNQPQHF
-	TRBJ2-7	TRBV29-1	many	TGCAGCGTTGGACGAGACAGTTTATCCTACGAGCAGTACTTC	CSVGRDSLSYEQYF
TRBD2	TRBJ2-7	TRBV5-1	few	TGCGCCAGCACCACGACTAGCGGGAGTTACGAGCAGTACTTC	CASTTTSGSYEQYF
TRBD2	TRBJ2-1	TRBV29-1	many	TGCAGCGTGCGGAGAGGGACTAGGTACAATGAGCAGTTCTTC	CSVRRGTRYNEQFF
-	TRBJ1-2	TRBV5-1	-	TGCGCCAGCAGCTTGGGGGAAAAGCCTAATTATGGCTACACCTTC	CASSLGEKPNYGYTF
-	TRBJ1-4	TRBV12-3/TRBV12-4	-	TGTGCCAGCAGTGGCGACCCGGCCAACGAAAAACTGTTTTTT	CASSGDPANEKLFF
-	TRBJ2-1	TRBV3-1	many	TGTGCCAGCAGCCCAGGACGGGGCAATGAGCAGTTCTTC	CASSPGRGNEQFF
-	TRBJ2-3	TRBV18	many	TGTGCCAGCTCACCAATCCAAACAGATACGCAGTATTTT	CASSPIQTDTQYF
-	TRBJ1-6	TRBV7-2	few	TGTGCCAGCAGCTTATGGGGCAGGGCTGGGTCACCCCTCCACTTT	CASSLWGRAGSPLHF
TRBD2	TRBJ2-5	TRBV7-8	-	TGTGCCAGCAGCCTGCGCCTAGCGGGGGCCCAAGAGACCCAGTACTTC	CASSLRLAGAQETQYF
-	TRBJ2-4	TRBV20-1	many	TGCAGTGCGAGCACTCCTACAGGGCTTATGGACATTCAGTACTTC	CSASTPTGLMDIQYF
TRBD2	TRBJ2-3	TRBV7-2	many	TGTGCCAGTGAAGCGGGAGGGCCCACAGATACGCAGTATTTT	CASEAGGPTDTQYF
-	TRBJ1-3	TRBV12-3/TRBV12-4	-	TGTGCCAGCAGTTTCGATCCCGGTAACTCTGGAAACACCATATATTTT	CASSFDPGNSGNTIYF
-	TRBJ2-3	TRBV5-1	few	TGCGCCAGCAGCTGGAAAGCGTCTAGCACAGATACGCAGTATTTT	CASSWKASSTDTQYF
TRBD1	TRBJ2-5	TRBV10-3	few	TGTGCCATCAGCAACAGGGGGGAGACCCAGTACTTC	CAISNRGETQYF
-	TRBJ2-4	TRBV20-1	few	TGCAGTGCTAGAGTTATAGGGGACAAACCATCTCAGTACTTC	CSARVIGDKPSQYF
-	TRBJ2-1	TRBV3-1	few	TGTGCCAGCAGCCAAGAGGATTTAAACAGTGAGCAGTTCTTC	CASSQEDLNSEQFF
-	TRBJ2-7	TRBV4-2	few	TGTGCCAGCAGCCCATCAGGGCAGGGTGTGTACTTC	CASSPSGQGVYF
-	TRBJ2-5	TRBV12-3/TRBV12-4	few	TGTGCCAGCAGCCCCCCTTTCCACCAAGAGACCCAGTACTTC	CASSPPFHQETQYF
TRBD2	TRBJ2-7	TRBV10-3	-	TGTGCCATCAGTGAGTCTACTAGCGGGGTGTACGAGCAGTACTTC	CAISESTSGVYEQYF
-	TRBJ2-7	TRBV4-3	-	TGCGCCAGCAGCCAAGTAACTGGGGGGGGCTCAAGGGGCTACGAGCAGTACTTC	CASSQVTGGGSRGYEQYF
TRBD2	TRBJ2-7	TRBV6-1	-	TGTGCCAGCAGTCTCATAGCGGGAAACTACGAGCAGTACTTC	CASSLIAGNYEQYF
-	TRBJ2-1	TRBV20-1	few	TGCAGTGCTAGCCGGGGGCCTTTGAGAAACTACGAGCAGTTCTTC	CSASRGPLRNYEQFF
TRBD2	TRBJ2-1	TRBV20-1	few	TGCAGTGCTTCTCTAGCGGGAGTAGGAGGCAATGAGCAGTTCTTC	CSASLAGVGGNEQFF
-	TRBJ2-1	TRBV7-9	few	TGTGCCAGCAGCTCGCCTGACCGGGACGGCTACAATGAGCAGTTCTTC	CASSSPDRDGYNEQFF